These 14 T cell receptor beta chains were sequenced from one sample in a study of blood T cell repertoires in COVID-19. Profiled with immunoSEQ multiplex PCR; TCRdb holds only in-frame clones, not every one. The profile shows about 90,000 clones, about 80% of them singletons. The sequenced sample was peripheral blood. These receptors all stem from a woman in her seventies with acute or convalescent COVID-19.

The V call is TRBV5-1, the J call TRBJ2-2, with D possibly being TRBD2 (5 bases). V shed 4 bases and J shed 5 bases, with 12 bases lying between them. CDR1 SGHRS and CDR2 YFSETQ come from the germline V gene. The CDR3 consists of 14 residues. The CDR3 sequence is CASSGTLGTGELFF. The CDR3 DNA follows: TGCGCCAGCAGCGGTACACTAGGTACCGGGGAGCTGTTTTTT.

The chain recombines TRBV7-9 with TRBJ2-1; 11 nucleotides agree with TRBD2. V dropped 5 bases and J dropped 7; count of bases not matched to a gene: 10. The CDR3 contains 16 residues. The V gene's germline CDR1 is SEHNR and CDR2 FQNEAQ (reference sequence). CDR3 protein: CASSPYSGRAGNEQFF. CDR3 in DNA: TGTGCCAGCAGCCCATATAGCGGGAGGGCCGGTAATGAGCAGTTCTTC.

The V call is TRBV5-4, the J call TRBJ2-2; possibly TRBD2 for D (5 bases). V lost 3 bases to trimming and J lost 4 bases, with 16 bases between them. The CDR3 has 16 residues. Germline V gene data show CDR1 as SGHNT and CDR2 as YYREEE (reference sequence). CDR3 DNA sequence: TGTGCCAGCAGCTCTCCCGGAGGCAGTGGCACCGGGGAGCTGTTTTTT. Protein product: CASSSPGGSGTGELFF.

In its sample, this clone was seen a few times. This chain joins TRBV5-1 and TRBJ1-6; TRBD1 is a possible D gene (6 bases). CDR1 and CDR2 (germline): SGHRS, YFSETQ. V lost 3 bases to trimming and J lost 7 bases, with 11 bases between them. The length of the CDR3 is 14 residues. This CDR3 is CASSWDTPNSPLHF. CDR3 nucleotides: TGCGCCAGCAGCTGGGACACTCCCAATTCACCCCTCCACTTT.

The chain combines TRBV10-3 with TRBJ2-7, with a possible D match to TRBD1 (6 bases). This CDR3 comprises 14 residues. Germline CDR1 reads ENHRY; CDR2 reads SYGVKD. Trimming took 3 bases from V and 2 from J, leaving 11 bases between them. The chain's CDR3 is CAISERQDAYEQYF. For the CDR3, the DNA is TGTGCCATCAGTGAACGACAGGACGCCTACGAGCAGTACTTC.

This chain joins TRBV27 and TRBJ2-7; TRBD1 aligns across 10 bases. The CDR3 is 12 amino acids. Germline CDR1 MNHEY, CDR2 SMNVEV (reference sequence). J was trimmed by 6 bases and V by 10 bases; bases with no gene match: 6. Here the CDR3 reads CATRQGAGEQYF. CDR3 DNA: TGTGCCACCCGACAGGGGGCGGGCGAGCAGTACTTC.

This chain uses TRBV7-3 with TRBJ1-4; D may be TRBD1 (5 bases). With 5 bases removed from V and 1 base from J, the gap between germline ends came to 8 bases. Germline lookup yields CDR1 SGHTA and CDR2 FQGTGA. The CDR3 sequence is 14 residues long. The CDR3 reads CASSLQGTNEKLFF. In nucleotides, the CDR3 is TGTGCCAGCAGCCTCCAGGGAACTAATGAAAAACTGTTTTTT.

This sequence joins TRBV6-1 and TRBJ2-2, with a weak D call TRBD2 (6 bases). The CDR3 runs to 17 residues. V was clipped by 2 bases and J by 7 bases, with 20 bases between them. The germline gives CDR1 MNHNS, CDR2 SASEGT. The CDR3 nucleotides read TGTGCCAGCAGTGAACTCTGGCGCGGGGCATGGGGCGGGGAGCTGTTTTTT. Protein product: CASSELWRGAWGGELFF.

The table lists this clone with a few counts. This chain uses TRBV19 with TRBJ2-1; 11 positions agree with TRBD2. Germline CDR1 is LNHDA and CDR2 is SQIVND (reference sequence). The CDR3 sequence is 17 residues long. The ends lost 3 bases at V and 8 bases at J; junction bases unmatched: 12. Here the CDR3 reads CASSIGSGRAEVYEQFF. In nucleotides, the CDR3 is TGTGCCAGTAGTATTGGTAGCGGGAGGGCGGAGGTATATGAGCAGTTCTTC.

CDR3 region: CASSHFPGELFF. CDR3 bases: TGTGCCAGCAGTCATTTCCCCGGGGAGCTGTTTTTT. This chain links TRBV6-2 or TRBV6-3 with TRBJ2-2, with D unresolved. The CDR3 contains 12 residues. From germline, CDR1 is MNHEY and CDR2 SVGEGT. Trimming removed 5 bases from V and 6 bases from J, with 7 bases in between.

Regarding this clone: The germline gene is not matched at one end of the junction; a read error may be the cause. The gene calls are TRBV2 and TRBJ1-4, with 7 positions matching TRBD1. CDR1 is SNHLY, CDR2 FYNNEI, per germline. The CDR3 has 13 residues. This CDR3 reads CASSEGGWEKLFF. As DNA, the CDR3 is TGTGCCAGCAGCGAAGGGGGCTGGGAAAAACTGTTTTTT.

The chain recombines TRBV30 with TRBJ1-1; D is unclear. Trimming left V 6 bases short and J 5 bases short, with 19 bases between. This CDR3 has 14 amino acids. Germline CDR1 reads GTSNPN; CDR2 reads SVGIG (reference sequence). Here the CDR3 DNA reads TGTGCCTGTCTGTCACCCCGGGGAGCGACTGAAGCTTTCTTT. It encodes CACLSPRGATEAFF.

CDR3: CASSLAAAGEQYF. The CDR3 bases are TGTGCCAGCAGCTTGGCAGCCGCGGGGGAGCAGTACTTC. The gene calls are TRBV5-6 and TRBJ2-7; D perhaps matches TRBD2 (6 bases). V lost 0 bases to trimming and J lost 7 bases, with 11 bases between them. Per germline, CDR1 SGHDT and CDR2 YYEEEE. The CDR3 contains 13 residues.

The chain combines TRBV13 with TRBJ1-4; 8 positions agree with TRBD1. CDR3 size: 14 residues. J gave up 5 bases and V 5 bases, and 4 bases lay outside the gene matches. Germline V CDR1 and CDR2: PRHDT, FYEKMQ (reference sequence). The CDR3 sequence: CASSATGANEKLFF. The CDR3 DNA follows: TGTGCCAGCAGCGCGACAGGGGCCAATGAAAAACTGTTTTTT.